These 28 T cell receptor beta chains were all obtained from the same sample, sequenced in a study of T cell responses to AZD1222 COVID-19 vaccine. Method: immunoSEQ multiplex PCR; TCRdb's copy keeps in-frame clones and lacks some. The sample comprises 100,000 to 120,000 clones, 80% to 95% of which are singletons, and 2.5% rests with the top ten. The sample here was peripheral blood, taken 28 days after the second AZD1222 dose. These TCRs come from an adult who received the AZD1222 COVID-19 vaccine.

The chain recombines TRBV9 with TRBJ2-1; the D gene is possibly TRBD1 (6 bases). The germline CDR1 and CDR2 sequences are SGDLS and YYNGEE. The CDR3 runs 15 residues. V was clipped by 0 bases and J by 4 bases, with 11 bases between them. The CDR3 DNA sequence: TGTGCCAGCAGCGTAGGATGGGGGACATACAATGAGCAGTTCTTC. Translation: CASSVGWGTYNEQFF.

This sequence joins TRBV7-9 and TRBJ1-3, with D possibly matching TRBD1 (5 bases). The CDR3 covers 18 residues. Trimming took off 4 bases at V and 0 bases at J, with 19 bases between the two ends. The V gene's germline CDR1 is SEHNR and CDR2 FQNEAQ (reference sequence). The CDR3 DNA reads TGTGCCAGCAGCTCGCCGCGGATGAGACAGCTCTCTGGAAACACCATATATTTT. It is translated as CASSSPRMRQLSGNTIYF.

CDR3 loop: CASSWPRDGHEQFF. CDR3 nucleotide sequence: TGTGCCAGCAGCTGGCCAAGGGATGGCCATGAGCAGTTCTTC. This sequence joins TRBV5-4 and TRBJ2-1; D gene ambiguous. Germline lookup yields CDR1 SGHNT and CDR2 YYREEE (reference sequence). With 3 bases removed from V and 8 bases from J, the gap between germline ends came to 15 bases. The length of the CDR3 is 14 residues.

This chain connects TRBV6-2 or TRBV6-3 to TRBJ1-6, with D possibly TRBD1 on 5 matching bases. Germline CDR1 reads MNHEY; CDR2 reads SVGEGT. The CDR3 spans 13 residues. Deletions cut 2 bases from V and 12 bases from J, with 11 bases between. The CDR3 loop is CASSYGGREPLHF. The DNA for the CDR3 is TGTGCCAGCAGTTACGGGGGACGTGAACCCCTCCACTTT.

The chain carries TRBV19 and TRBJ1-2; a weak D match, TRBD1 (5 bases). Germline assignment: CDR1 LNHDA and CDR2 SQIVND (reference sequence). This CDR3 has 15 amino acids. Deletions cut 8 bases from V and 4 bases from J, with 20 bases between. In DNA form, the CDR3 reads TGTGCCAGTTTGGACGTCCGGGGGTTTACCTATGGCTACACCTTC. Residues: CASLDVRGFTYGYTF.

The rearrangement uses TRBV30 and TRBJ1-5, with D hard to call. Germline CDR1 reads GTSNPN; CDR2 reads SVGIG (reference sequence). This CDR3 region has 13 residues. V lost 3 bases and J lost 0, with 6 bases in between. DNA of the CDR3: TGTGCCTGGAGGGAAACTAGCAATCAGCCCCAGCATTTT. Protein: CAWRETSNQPQHF.

CDR3 sequence (DNA): TGTGCCAGCAGCTTAGTGGAGGGGTCGGCTGGAAACACCATATATTTT. This codes for CASSLVEGSAGNTIYF. The chain uses TRBV11-1 and TRBJ1-3; maybe TRBD1 (5 bases). CDR3 length: 16 residues. The V and J ends lost 1 base and 2 bases respectively, with 12 bases between them. Per the germline V gene, CDR1 is SGHAT and CDR2 is FQDESV (reference sequence).

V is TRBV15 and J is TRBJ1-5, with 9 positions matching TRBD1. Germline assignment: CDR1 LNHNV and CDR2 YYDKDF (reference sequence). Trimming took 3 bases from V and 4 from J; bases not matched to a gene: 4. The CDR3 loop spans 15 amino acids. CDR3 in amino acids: CATSRDRGRNQPQHF. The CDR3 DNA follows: TGTGCCACCAGCAGGGACAGGGGCCGAAATCAGCCCCAGCATTTT.

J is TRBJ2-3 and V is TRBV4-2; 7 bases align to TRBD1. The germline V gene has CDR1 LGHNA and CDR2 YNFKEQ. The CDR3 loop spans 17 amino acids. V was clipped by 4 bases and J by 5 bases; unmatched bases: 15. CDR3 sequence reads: CASSLSAGAPGGDTQYF. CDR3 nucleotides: TGTGCCAGCAGCCTCAGCGCAGGGGCCCCAGGGGGAGATACGCAGTATTTT.

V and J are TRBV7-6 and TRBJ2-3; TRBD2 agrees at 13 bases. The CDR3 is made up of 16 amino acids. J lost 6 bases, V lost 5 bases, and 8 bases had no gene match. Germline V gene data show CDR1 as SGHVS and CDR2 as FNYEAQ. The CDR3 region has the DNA TGTGCCAGCAGCAAGACTAGCGGGGGGTTCACGGATACGCAGTATTTT. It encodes CASSKTSGGFTDTQYF. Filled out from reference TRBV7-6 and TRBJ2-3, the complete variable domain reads GAGVSQSPRYKVTKRGQDVALRCDPISGHVSLYWYRQALGQGPEFLTYFNYEAQQDKSGLPNDRFSAERPEGSISTLTIQRTEQRDSAMYRCASSKTSGGFTDTQYFGPGTRLTVL.

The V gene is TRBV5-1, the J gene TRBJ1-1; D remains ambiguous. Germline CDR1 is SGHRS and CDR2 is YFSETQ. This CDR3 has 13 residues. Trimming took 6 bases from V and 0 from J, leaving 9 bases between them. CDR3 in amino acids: CASKSYMNTEAFF. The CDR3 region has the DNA TGCGCCAGCAAAAGTTACATGAACACTGAAGCTTTCTTT.

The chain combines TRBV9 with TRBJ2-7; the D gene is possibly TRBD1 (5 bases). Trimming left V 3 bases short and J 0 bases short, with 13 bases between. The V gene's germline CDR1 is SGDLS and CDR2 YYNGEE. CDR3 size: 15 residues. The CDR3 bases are TGTGCCAGCAGCGCCTCGTGGGGCAGCTCCTACGAGCAGTACTTC. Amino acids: CASSASWGSSYEQYF.

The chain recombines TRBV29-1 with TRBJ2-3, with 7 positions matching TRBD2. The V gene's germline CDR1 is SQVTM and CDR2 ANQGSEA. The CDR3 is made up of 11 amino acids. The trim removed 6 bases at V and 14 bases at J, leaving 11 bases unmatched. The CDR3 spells CSVTLGEGGYF. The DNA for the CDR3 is TGCAGCGTGACCTTGGGGGAGGGTGGGTATTTT.

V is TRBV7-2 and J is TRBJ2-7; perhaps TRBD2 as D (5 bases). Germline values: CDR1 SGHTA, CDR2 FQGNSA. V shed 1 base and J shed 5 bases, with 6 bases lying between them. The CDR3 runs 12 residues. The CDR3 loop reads CASSLGGDEQYF. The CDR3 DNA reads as TGTGCCAGCAGCTTAGGGGGAGACGAGCAGTACTTC. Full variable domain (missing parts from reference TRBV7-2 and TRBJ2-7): GAGVSQSPSNKVTEKGKDVELRCDPISGHTALYWYRQSLGQGLEFLIYFQGNSAPDKSGLPSDRFSAERTGGSVSTLTIQRTQQEDSAVYLCASSLGGDEQYFGPGTRLTVT.

Here the CDR3 reads CATTLEETQYF. The CDR3 DNA follows: TGTGCCACCACCCTGGAGGAGACCCAGTACTTC. This sequence joins TRBV7-8 and TRBJ2-5; D is ambiguous. Looked up from germline, CDR1 is SGHVS and CDR2 is FQNEAQ. Between the trimmed V and J ends, which lost 10 bases and 5 bases, there was a span of 11 bases. The CDR3 is 11 amino acids.

CDR3 amino acids: CASSQGGWEQYF. In nucleotides, the CDR3 is TGTGCCAGCAGCCAAGGGGGGTGGGAGCAGTACTTC. The chain recombines TRBV12-3 or TRBV12-4 with TRBJ2-7; D tentatively fits TRBD1 or TRBD2 (6 bases each). This CDR3 is built from 12 residues. The germline V and J ends were trimmed by 6 bases and 7 bases, with 13 bases remaining between them.

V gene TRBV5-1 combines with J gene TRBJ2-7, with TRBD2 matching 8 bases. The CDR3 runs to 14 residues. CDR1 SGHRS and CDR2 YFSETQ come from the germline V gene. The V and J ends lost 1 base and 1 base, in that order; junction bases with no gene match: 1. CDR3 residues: CASSLTSGSYEQYF. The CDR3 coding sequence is TGCGCCAGCAGCTTGACTAGCGGTTCCTACGAGCAGTACTTC.

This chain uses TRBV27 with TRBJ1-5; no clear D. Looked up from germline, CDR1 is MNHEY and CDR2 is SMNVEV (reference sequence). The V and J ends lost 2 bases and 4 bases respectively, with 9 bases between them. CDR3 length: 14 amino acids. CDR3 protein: CASSLEGWNQPQHF. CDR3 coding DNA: TGTGCCAGCAGTTTAGAAGGGTGGAATCAGCCCCAGCATTTT.

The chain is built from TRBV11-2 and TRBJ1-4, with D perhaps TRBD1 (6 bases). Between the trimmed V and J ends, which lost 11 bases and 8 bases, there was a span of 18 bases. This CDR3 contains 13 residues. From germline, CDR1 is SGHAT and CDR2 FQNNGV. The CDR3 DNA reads TGTGCCGGGGAGCCGGGACAACAGGAAAAACTGTTTTTT. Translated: CAGEPGQQEKLFF.

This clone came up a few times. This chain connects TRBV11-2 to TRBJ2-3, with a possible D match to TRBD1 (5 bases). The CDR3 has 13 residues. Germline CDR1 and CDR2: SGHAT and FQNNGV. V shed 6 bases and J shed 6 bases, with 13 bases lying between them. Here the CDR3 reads CASRLINRDTQYF. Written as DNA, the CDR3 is TGTGCCAGCAGATTAATAAACAGGGATACGCAGTATTTT.

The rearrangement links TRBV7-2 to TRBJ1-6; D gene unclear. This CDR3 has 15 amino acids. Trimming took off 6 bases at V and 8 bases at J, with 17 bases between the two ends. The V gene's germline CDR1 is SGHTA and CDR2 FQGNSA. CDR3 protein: CASSLPRVLDSPLHF. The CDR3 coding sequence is TGTGCCAGCAGTCTCCCACGGGTGCTTGATTCACCCCTCCACTTT.

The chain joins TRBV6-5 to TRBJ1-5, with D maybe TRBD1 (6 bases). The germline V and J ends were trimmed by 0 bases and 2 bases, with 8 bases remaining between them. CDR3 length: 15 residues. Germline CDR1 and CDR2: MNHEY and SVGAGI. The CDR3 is CASSYSGGGNQPQHF. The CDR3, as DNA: TGTGCCAGCAGTTACTCAGGGGGTGGCAATCAGCCCCAGCATTTT.

The CDR3 nucleotides are TGTGCCAGCGGTGTACAGGGGGTGATGAGTGCGCGTGAGCAGTTCTTC. It is translated as CASGVQGVMSAREQFF. The rearrangement links TRBV7-9 to TRBJ2-1; 8 nucleotides agree with TRBD1. There are 16 residues in the CDR3. With 8 bases clipped from V and 9 bases from J, the junction kept 18 bases outside the gene matches. Germline values: CDR1 SEHNR, CDR2 FQNEAQ (reference sequence).

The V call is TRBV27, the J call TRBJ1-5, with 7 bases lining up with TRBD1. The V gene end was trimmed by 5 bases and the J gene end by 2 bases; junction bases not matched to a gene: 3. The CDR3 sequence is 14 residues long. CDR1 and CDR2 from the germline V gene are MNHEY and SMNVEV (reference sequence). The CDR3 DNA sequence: TGTGCCAGCAGTCCAGACAGGGGCAATCAGCCCCAGCATTTT. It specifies CASSPDRGNQPQHF.

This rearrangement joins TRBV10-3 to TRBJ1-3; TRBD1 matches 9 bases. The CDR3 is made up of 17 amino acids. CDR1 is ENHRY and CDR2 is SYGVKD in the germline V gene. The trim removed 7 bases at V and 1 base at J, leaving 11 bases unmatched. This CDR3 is CAITLGQGAGSGNTIYF. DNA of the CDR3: TGTGCCATCACCTTGGGACAGGGAGCGGGATCTGGAAACACCATATATTTT.

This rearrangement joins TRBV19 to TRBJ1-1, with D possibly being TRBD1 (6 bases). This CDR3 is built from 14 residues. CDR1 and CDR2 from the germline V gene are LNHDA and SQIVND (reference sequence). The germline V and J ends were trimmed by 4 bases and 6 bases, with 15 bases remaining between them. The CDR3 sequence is CASSTSRGSAEAFF. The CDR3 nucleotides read TGTGCCAGTAGTACCTCGAGGGGGTCGGCTGAAGCTTTCTTT.

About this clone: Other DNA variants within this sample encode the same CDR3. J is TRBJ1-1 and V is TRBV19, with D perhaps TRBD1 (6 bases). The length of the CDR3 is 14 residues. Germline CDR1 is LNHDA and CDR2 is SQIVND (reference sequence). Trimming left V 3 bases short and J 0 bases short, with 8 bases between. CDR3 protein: CASSIGGLNTEAFF. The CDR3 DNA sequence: TGTGCCAGTAGTATCGGGGGCTTGAACACTGAAGCTTTCTTT.

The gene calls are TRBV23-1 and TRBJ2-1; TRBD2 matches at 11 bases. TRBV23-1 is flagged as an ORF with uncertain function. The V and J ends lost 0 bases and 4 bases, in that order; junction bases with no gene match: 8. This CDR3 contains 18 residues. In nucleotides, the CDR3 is TGCGCCAGCAGTCAATCGGGCGCTAGCGGGGGGCAGTACAATGAGCAGTTCTTC. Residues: CASSQSGASGGQYNEQFF.